This T cell receptor (beta chain) was retrieved from a study of CXCR3-negative and CXCR3-positive naive CD8 T cells. UMI-tagged TRB cDNA libraries were built via 5' RACE. For each CDR3 protein, TCRdb gives one entry from its re-call of the 5' RACE reads, without DNA. The data include about 150,000 distinct CDR3 sequences; the top ten clones carry 0.25% to 0.3%. Whole-study results and caveats: Researchers report that CXCR3-positive naive cells carry more hydrophobic TRB CDR3s than CXCR3-negative naive cells. The study found that naive CXCR3-negative and CXCR3-positive cells shared TRBV-TRBJ usage, while memory cells differed. Cryopreservation partially lowered CXCR3 expression, so most assays used fresh PBMCs.

About this clonotype: The antigen is unknown.

Germline values: CDR1 SNHLY, CDR2 FYNNEI. This CDR3 comprises 15 residues. The sequence came from a human donor in good health. Some clones in this sample may be carry-over from other donors' samples. Sequencing was done on a sample of naive CXCR3+ CD8+ T cells from blood. The subset: CD45RO-CCR7+CD27+CD95- naive CD8+ T cells expressing CXCR3 (TNR3+). The rearrangement uses TRBV2 and TRBJ2-3; TCRdb gives TRBD2 as the D gene, but with no DNA this cannot be confirmed. CDR3 protein: CASSRLAGSADTQYF.